The 25 T cell receptor beta chains presented below share a single source sample, sequenced in a study of human T cells and chemical hapten exposure. Each CDR3 protein is one row after TCRdb ran MiXCR on the RACE reads. The sample carries roughly 380,000 distinct CDR3 sequences, 4.5% to 6% recorded once. Time point reported: pre-sensitization, week 0. Treatment defined: therapeutic diphenylcyclopropenone sensitization with weekly scalp DPC. The sequences come from whole blood, collected in connection with sensitization to the hapten diphenylcyclopropenone (DPC). All receptors derive from a woman aged 50 to 60 with alopecia areata. Some clones in this sample may be carry-over from other donors' samples.

This clonotype was counted at least ten times. The chain is built from TRBV4-1 and TRBJ2-6; D gene unclear. The CDR3 has 17 residues. Germline-derived CDR1 and CDR2 are MGHRA and YSYEKL. Trimming took 1 base from V and 2 from J, leaving 12 bases between them. The CDR3 DNA sequence: TGCGCCAGCAGCCAAGCGGTAGGGAACCCTGGGGCCAACGTCCTGACTTTC. Translated, it gives CASSQAVGNPGANVLTF.

This clonotype occurred a few times. The genes are TRBV7-9 and TRBJ1-4; TRBD1 might be the D (5 bases). Trimming removed 1 base at V and 0 bases at J, with 9 bases between. This CDR3 is built from 16 residues. CDR1 SEHNR and CDR2 FQNEAQ come from the germline V gene (reference sequence). The CDR3 sequence is CASSLGPTATNEKLFF. The CDR3 DNA reads as TGTGCCAGCAGCTTAGGACCGACAGCAACTAATGAAAAACTGTTTTTT.

This clonotype was counted at least ten times. The chain uses TRBV29-1 and TRBJ2-7; 9 bases line up with TRBD2. Germline V gives CDR1 SQVTM, CDR2 ANQGSEA. Losses at the gene ends were 5 bases for V and 3 bases for J; bases not matched to a gene: 11. The CDR3 loop spans 15 amino acids. As DNA, the CDR3 is TGCAGCGTTTCCTTCATAGCGGGGGTGAACTACGAGCAGTACTTC. This codes for CSVSFIAGVNYEQYF.

This clonotype occurred many times. This rearrangement joins TRBV6-2 or TRBV6-3 to TRBJ2-7; D is uncertain. Germline loops: CDR1 MNHEY, CDR2 SVGEGT. The CDR3 is 12 residues long. Trimming took 6 bases from V and 2 from J, leaving 8 bases between them. Here the CDR3 DNA reads TGTGCCAGCAGCGACCCCCCCTACGAGCAGTACTTC. It encodes CASSDPPYEQYF.

Many counts were recorded for this clonotype. V gene TRBV4-1 combines with J gene TRBJ2-7, with 8 bases that match TRBD1. CDR1 and CDR2 (germline): MGHRA, YSYEKL. With V trimmed by 0 bases and J by 12 bases, 4 bases remained unmatched. The CDR3 runs 12 residues. CDR3 bases: TGCGCCAGCAGCCAAGATGGACAGGGAAGGTACTTC. Residues: CASSQDGQGRYF.

This clonotype was counted only a few times. The chain has TRBV20-1 and TRBJ2-1, with D perhaps TRBD2 (6 bases). Germline V gene data show CDR1 as DFQATT and CDR2 as SNEGSKA (reference sequence). This CDR3 contains 12 residues. V lost 1 base to trimming and J lost 5 bases, with 6 bases between them. Here the CDR3 reads CSARVADNEQFF. For the CDR3, the DNA is TGCAGTGCTAGAGTAGCGGACAATGAGCAGTTCTTC.

The chain has TRBV5-1 and TRBJ1-1; D call uncertain. Germline CDR1 reads SGHRS; CDR2 reads YFSETQ. This CDR3 is built from 14 residues. Trimming left V 0 bases short and J 3 bases short, with 9 bases between. The CDR3 DNA reads as TGCGCCAGCAGCTTGGCTGGGGAGGACACTGAAGCTTTCTTT. Translated: CASSLAGEDTEAFF.

This clonotype has a count of ten or more. The chain combines TRBV5-6 with TRBJ2-7; 10 bases fit TRBD2. J gave up 7 bases and V 1 base, and 11 bases lay outside the gene matches. The length of the CDR3 is 16 residues. The V gene's germline CDR1 is SGHDT and CDR2 YYEEEE. The CDR3 spells CASSLRLAGDSGEQYF. CDR3 DNA sequence: TGTGCCAGCAGCTTGAGGCTAGCGGGGGATTCAGGGGAGCAGTACTTC.

This chain uses TRBV27 with TRBJ1-5; TRBD1 matches 10 bases. The V gene's germline CDR1 is MNHEY and CDR2 SMNVEV (reference sequence). The CDR3 length is 16 residues. V was pared by 2 bases and J by 6 bases, with 7 bases of the junction left unmatched. CDR3 sequence: CASSLKTGGNSQPQHF. CDR3 bases: TGTGCCAGCAGTTTAAAGACAGGGGGCAATAGTCAGCCCCAGCATTTT.

This clonotype showed up just a few times. The V gene is TRBV29-1, the J gene TRBJ2-1, with D unclear. Germline assignment: CDR1 SQVTM and CDR2 ANQGSEA. The V and J ends lost 7 bases and 8 bases respectively, with 18 bases between them. The CDR3 loop spans 13 amino acids. The CDR3 protein is CSGEAPNRDEQFF. DNA of the CDR3: TGCAGCGGGGAAGCCCCTAATAGGGATGAGCAGTTCTTC.

This clonotype has only a few counts. J is TRBJ2-3 and V is TRBV4-3; TRBD2 matches 10 bases. The CDR3 sequence is 15 residues long. The J segment lost 5 bases and the V segment lost 1 base, leaving 3 bases of the junction unmatched. Germline-derived CDR1 and CDR2 are LGHNA and YSLEER. CDR3 amino acids: CASSQVPSGRDTQYF. CDR3 bases: TGCGCCAGCAGCCAAGTGCCTAGCGGGAGAGATACGCAGTATTTT.

V and J are TRBV9 and TRBJ1-6; TRBD1 might be the D (5 bases). Deletions cut 2 bases from V and 9 bases from J, with 15 bases between. Germline loops: CDR1 SGDLS, CDR2 YYNGEE. This CDR3 has 15 amino acids. In DNA, the CDR3 is TGTGCCAGCAGCGTGGGTCAGGGTCCTACTTCACCCCTCCACTTT. It encodes CASSVGQGPTSPLHF.

This clonotype was counted between two and nine times. The chain employs TRBV9 and TRBJ2-3, with a possible D match to TRBD2 (6 bases). The V and J ends lost 4 bases and 5 bases respectively, with 17 bases between them. The CDR3 contains 15 residues. Germline V gives CDR1 SGDLS, CDR2 YYNGEE. Here the CDR3 reads CASSSTGGGLDTQYF. The CDR3 DNA reads as TGTGCCAGCAGCTCAACCGGTGGGGGGTTAGATACGCAGTATTTT. Full variable domain (outside the CDR3, taken from reference TRBV9 and TRBJ2-3): DSGVTQTPKHLITATGQRVTLRCSPRSGDLSVYWYQQSLDQGLQFLIQYYNGEERAKGNILERFSAQQFPDLHSELNLSSLELGDSALYFCASSSTGGGLDTQYFGPGTRLTVL.

This clonotype was detected a few times. The genes are TRBV20-1 and TRBJ1-2; 9 nucleotides line up with TRBD1. V was pared by 1 base and J by 5 bases, with 8 bases of the junction left unmatched. The CDR3 spans 15 residues. Germline assignment: CDR1 DFQATT and CDR2 SNEGSKA (reference sequence). The CDR3 protein is CSARGEDRGGYGYTF. The DNA of the CDR3 is TGCAGTGCTAGAGGGGAGGACAGGGGAGGGTATGGCTACACCTTC.

This clonotype was recorded only once. This may be a read error: a much more frequent sequence differs by one nucleotide. This chain joins TRBV15 and TRBJ2-1; 7 nucleotides match TRBD1. The CDR3 is 16 residues long. Germline loops: CDR1 LNHNV, CDR2 YYDKDF (reference sequence). This CDR3 is CATSTVRDSSYNVQFF. The CDR3 DNA reads TGTGCCACCAGCACCGTCCGGGACAGCTCCTACAATGTGCAGTTCTTC.

For this clonotype: Possible read error: a much larger clone is one base away. V gene TRBV11-2 combines with J gene TRBJ2-1; 11 bases map to TRBD2. Germline CDR1 and CDR2: SGHAT and FQNNGV. This CDR3 contains 15 residues. Trimming at V came to 6 bases and at J to 4 bases, leaving 5 bases not matched to a gene. Here the CDR3 reads CASRSGTSGYNEQFF. CDR3 coding DNA: TGTGCCAGCAGATCCGGGACTAGCGGATACAATGAGCAGTTCTTC.

There are many counts of this clonotype. V and J are TRBV11-1 and TRBJ2-1; no definite D call. Germline-derived CDR1 and CDR2 are SGHAT and FQDESV (reference sequence). This CDR3 is built from 11 residues. V was shortened by 0 bases and J by 15 bases, with 9 bases between the two germline ends. DNA for the CDR3: TGTGCCAGCAGCTTAGCCGGAAAAACGTTCTTC. It translates to CASSLAGKTFF.

This clonotype was seen only a few times. The junction departs from germline at one end; a sequencing error may be responsible. This sequence joins TRBV7-9 and TRBJ1-1; D is unresolved. This CDR3 comprises 14 residues. Germline V CDR1 and CDR2: SEHNR, FQNEAQ (reference sequence). The CDR3 protein is CASTGISENNEAFF. CDR3 DNA sequence: TGTGCCAGCACCGGCATCTCGGAGAACAATGAAGCTTTCTTT.

The V and J genes are TRBV10-3 and TRBJ1-1, with 10 bases fitting TRBD1. The CDR3 loop spans 14 amino acids. The J segment lost 1 base and the V segment lost 6 bases, leaving 2 bases of the junction unmatched. Germline V gives CDR1 ENHRY, CDR2 SYGVKD. The DNA for the CDR3 is TGTGCCATCAGCCGGGACAGGGGGAACACTGAAGCTTTCTTT. This encodes CAISRDRGNTEAFF.

This clonotype has a handful of counts. V is TRBV29-1 and J is TRBJ2-1, with D hard to call. Germline CDR1 reads SQVTM; CDR2 reads ANQGSEA. With 4 bases removed from V and 0 bases from J, the gap between germline ends came to 10 bases. The CDR3 loop spans 14 amino acids. CDR3 protein: CSVAMFLSYNEQFF. The CDR3 nucleotides read TGCAGCGTTGCGATGTTTCTCTCCTACAATGAGCAGTTCTTC.

This clonotype appeared many times. This sequence joins TRBV7-2 and TRBJ1-5; D uncertain. The CDR3 length is 15 residues. V lost 5 bases and J lost 10, with 21 bases in between. The germline gives CDR1 SGHTA, CDR2 FQGNSA. CDR3 bases: TGTGCCAGCAGCGAAGGGAACGGAGTTATCAGCCCCCAGCATTTT. Protein product: CASSEGNGVISPQHF. The variable domain in full, with the rest retrieved from reference TRBV7-2 and TRBJ1-5, is GAGVSQSPSNKVTEKGKDVELRCDPISGHTALYWYRQSLGQGLEFLIYFQGNSAPDKSGLPSDRFSAERTGGSVSTLTIQRTQQEDSAVYLCASSEGNGVISPQHFGDGTRLSIL.

The chain joins TRBV29-1 to TRBJ1-1; D gene unclear. The V gene lost 7 bases and the J gene lost 11 bases, with 14 bases spanning the gap. CDR1 and CDR2 from the germline V gene are SQVTM and ANQGSEA. The length of the CDR3 is 10 residues. The CDR3 loop is CSATPGEAFF. The CDR3, as DNA: TGCAGCGCTACTCCCGGGGAGGCTTTCTTT.

This clonotype was seen many times. This sequence joins TRBV29-1 and TRBJ1-1; D is ambiguous. Germline lookup yields CDR1 SQVTM and CDR2 ANQGSEA. The CDR3 has 13 amino acids. The V gene lost 7 bases and the J gene lost 3 bases, with 15 bases spanning the gap. CDR3 amino acids: CSGKSGSHTEAFF. Written as DNA, the CDR3 is TGCAGCGGCAAATCCGGGAGTCACACTGAAGCTTTCTTT.

This clonotype has a count of ten or more. V and J are TRBV29-1 and TRBJ2-1, with 7 bases matching TRBD1. Per the germline V gene, CDR1 is SQVTM and CDR2 is ANQGSEA. CDR3 size: 14 residues. CDR3 sequence (DNA): TGCAGTGTTCTGGACAGGTTTAAGTTGGGGGAGCAGTTCTTC. Amino acids: CSVLDRFKLGEQFF.

This clonotype was recorded many times. The chain links TRBV12-3 or TRBV12-4 to TRBJ1-5; no clear D. V lost 6 bases and J lost 4, with 4 bases in between. The CDR3 is 11 residues long. The CDR3 loop reads CASSLNQPQHF. The CDR3, as DNA: TGTGCCAGCAGCTTAAATCAGCCCCAGCATTTT.